This T cell receptor beta chain was recovered during a study of beta chain features in type 1 diabetes. Reverse transcribing all isolated RNA meant expressed TCRB transcripts were sequenced. Approximately 4 million reads on average were seen across naive, central memory and regulatory T cell samples. This table comes from immunoSEQ multiplex PCR, and its TCRdb copy is limited to in-frame clones, with some not included. The profile covers 310,000 or so clones, with roughly 8% appearing a single time and less than 0.5% taken by the ten largest. Germline values: CDR1 ENHRY, CDR2 SYGVKD. Deletions cut 3 bases from V and 2 bases from J, with 12 bases between. The CDR3 has 15 residues.

The sequencing sample was made of central memory CD4+ T cells from blood. The chain couples TRBV10-3 to TRBJ2-3; D is ambiguous. This receptor was obtained from a woman aged 18-29 years in good health. The CDR3 DNA reads as TGTGCCATCAGTGATAGCTTTACCTCCACAGATACGCAGTATTTT. This encodes CAISDSFTSTDTQYF.